These 16 T cell receptor beta chains were all obtained from the same sample, sequenced in a study of somatic mutations in cytotoxic T cells in rheumatoid arthritis. The data were produced by immunoSEQ multiplex PCR, yet TCRdb's version contains in-frame clones alone and is incomplete. The sample lists 15,000 or so clones, about 90% occurring once. Sequencing was performed on CD4+ T cells sorted from blood. Receptor source: a man aged 70 or older with rheumatoid arthritis.

This chain connects TRBV5-8 to TRBJ2-3; perhaps TRBD2 as D (5 bases). The CDR3 spans 15 residues. From germline, CDR1 is SGHTS and CDR2 YDEGEE. The V gene lost 8 bases and the J gene lost 6 bases, with 22 bases spanning the gap. The CDR3 loop reads CASDVRNRGLDTQYF. The CDR3 DNA reads as TGTGCCAGTGACGTCCGGAACCGAGGGCTTGATACGCAGTATTTT.

This rearrangement joins TRBV18 to TRBJ2-1; possible D gene TRBD1, 6 bases. The V end lost 1 base, the J end lost 5 bases, and 9 bases lay between the germline ends. There are 14 residues in the CDR3. Germline V CDR1 and CDR2: KGHSH, LQKENI. CDR3 in amino acids: CASSPQSGDNEQFF. CDR3 DNA sequence: TGTGCCAGCTCACCACAGTCAGGGGACAATGAGCAGTTCTTC.

This chain connects TRBV6-1 to TRBJ1-5, with 7 nucleotides matching TRBD1. The CDR3 totals 16 residues. Trimming at V came to 2 bases and at J to 10 bases, leaving 14 bases not matched to a gene. The germline V gene encodes CDR1 MNHNS and CDR2 SASEGT. The DNA for the CDR3 is TGTGCCAGCAGTGAATCTCGCAGGGGGAGCATGCGCCCCCAGCATTTT. It translates to CASSESRRGSMRPQHF.

This clone was seen once. J is TRBJ2-2 and V is TRBV7-9; D call uncertain. CDR3 length: 16 residues. Germline-derived CDR1 and CDR2 are SEHNR and FQNEAQ (reference sequence). Between the trimmed V and J ends, which lost 5 bases and 0 bases, there was a span of 13 bases. The CDR3 DNA follows: TGTGCCAGCAGCCGCAGACAAGGAACGAACACCGGGGAGCTGTTTTTT. Protein product: CASSRRQGTNTGELFF.

The chain is built from TRBV2 and TRBJ1-2; 7 nucleotides line up with TRBD1. The CDR3 covers 15 residues. Per the germline V gene, CDR1 is SNHLY and CDR2 is FYNNEI. V shed 6 bases, J shed 4 bases, and the junction held 11 bases outside the gene matches. CDR3 sequence (DNA): TGTGCCAGCAGAAATACCGGGACAGTTGGCTATGGCTACACCTTC. Protein product: CASRNTGTVGYGYTF.

The chain employs TRBV6-1 and TRBJ2-7, with a tentative D call TRBD1 (6 bases). CDR1 MNHNS and CDR2 SASEGT come from the germline V gene. The V end was cut by 6 bases, the J end by 3 bases, with 15 bases between. CDR3 size: 14 residues. CDR3 coding DNA: TGTGCCAGCAGCGTTACAGGGTTCTACTACGAGCAGTACTTC. It codes for CASSVTGFYYEQYF.

This chain connects TRBV5-1 to TRBJ2-3; 10 nucleotides agree with TRBD2. The germline V gene has CDR1 SGHRS and CDR2 YFSETQ. This CDR3 has 14 residues. V was pared by 4 bases and J by 6 bases, with 5 bases of the junction left unmatched. CDR3 sequence reads: CASSDSSGSDTQYF. The CDR3 DNA is TGCGCCAGCAGCGACTCTAGCGGGAGCGATACGCAGTATTTT.

The gene calls are TRBV30 and TRBJ1-1; D remains unclear. Looked up from germline, CDR1 is GTSNPN and CDR2 is SVGIG (reference sequence). The CDR3 is 11 residues long. V was clipped by 1 base and J by 5 bases, with 5 bases between them. For the CDR3, the DNA is TGTGCCTGGAGTGCTAGGACTGAAGCTTTCTTT. Its translation: CAWSARTEAFF.

A few counts support this clone. The chain is built from TRBV19 and TRBJ2-7; no clear D gene. The germline V gene has CDR1 LNHDA and CDR2 SQIVND (reference sequence). The CDR3 contains 13 residues. V was clipped by 7 bases and J by 0 bases, with 10 bases between them. The DNA for the CDR3 is TGTGCCAGTACCGTAGAGAGCTCCTACGAGCAGTACTTC. Amino acids: CASTVESSYEQYF. The complete variable domain, with remaining parts taken from reference TRBV19 and TRBJ2-7, reads DGGITQSPKYLFRKEGQNVTLSCEQNLNHDAMYWYRQDPGQGLRLIYYSQIVNDFQKGDIAEGYSVSREKKESFPLTVTSAQKNPTAFYLCASTVESSYEQYFGPGTRLTVT.

The chain couples TRBV11-3 to TRBJ2-3, with D possibly matching TRBD2 (7 bases). CDR3 length: 15 amino acids. Trimming removed 4 bases from V and 3 bases from J, with 14 bases in between. The germline gives CDR1 SGHNT, CDR2 YENEEA. The CDR3 reads CASSYGGLGTDTQYF. CDR3 sequence (DNA): TGTGCCAGCAGCTACGGGGGGCTTGGGACAGATACGCAGTATTTT. Full variable domain (missing parts from reference TRBV11-3 and TRBJ2-3): EAGVVQSPRYKIIEKKQPVAFWCNPISGHNTLYWYLQNLGQGPELLIRYENEEAVDDSQLPKDRFSAERLKGVDSTLKIQPAELGDSAVYLCASSYGGLGTDTQYFGPGTRLTVL.

This sequence joins TRBV10-2 and TRBJ2-2, with D possibly matching TRBD2 (6 bases). Germline CDR1 is WSHSY and CDR2 is SAAADI. The V gene lost 6 bases and the J gene lost 7 bases, with 18 bases spanning the gap. The CDR3 spans 15 residues. CDR3 loop: CASRQVGGVGGELFF. As DNA, the CDR3 is TGCGCCAGCAGACAAGTCGGAGGGGTGGGCGGGGAGCTGTTTTTT.

V and J are TRBV6-5 and TRBJ1-1; maybe TRBD1 (6 bases). The germline gives CDR1 MNHEY, CDR2 SVGAGI. This CDR3 region has 13 residues. The V gene lost 5 bases and the J gene lost 10 bases, with 17 bases spanning the gap. In DNA form, the CDR3 reads TGTGCCAGCAGTGAATGGCGTGGGGGCCGAGCTTTCTTT. It yields the protein CASSEWRGGRAFF.

This clone appeared a few times. The chain has TRBV29-1 and TRBJ1-3, with 7 bases matching TRBD1. Germline lookup yields CDR1 SQVTM and CDR2 ANQGSEA. This CDR3 contains 14 residues. The V gene end was trimmed by 6 bases and the J gene end by 3 bases; junction bases not matched to a gene: 8. The CDR3 DNA follows: TGCAGCGTGAGGGATGACAGGGTTGGAAACACCATATATTTT. The encoded protein is CSVRDDRVGNTIYF.

This clone was seen a single time. This rearrangement joins TRBV2 to TRBJ1-3, with a tentative D call TRBD1 (6 bases). CDR3 length equals 13 residues. The germline V gene encodes CDR1 SNHLY and CDR2 FYNNEI. V gave up 7 bases and J gave up 2 bases, with 9 bases separating them. The CDR3 loop is CASTRDTGNTIYF. The CDR3 DNA follows: TGTGCCAGCACCCGGGACACTGGAAACACCATATATTTT.

This chain connects TRBV11-3 to TRBJ2-1, with 13 nucleotides matching TRBD2. The CDR3 length is 15 residues. With 5 bases clipped from V and 10 bases from J, the junction kept 8 bases outside the gene matches. CDR1 is SGHNT, CDR2 YENEEA, per germline. In DNA form, the CDR3 reads TGTGCCAGCAGCCGGACTAGCGGGAGCCTGGGAGAGCAGTTCTTC. It codes for CASSRTSGSLGEQFF.

The chain links TRBV6-1 to TRBJ2-3; perhaps TRBD2 as D (5 bases). The CDR3 totals 14 residues. In germline, CDR1 is MNHNS, CDR2 SASEGT. The V end was cut by 7 bases, the J end by 0 bases, with 11 bases between. CDR3 loop: CASTERSSTDTQYF. In DNA, the CDR3 is TGTGCCAGCACCGAGCGGAGTAGCACAGATACGCAGTATTTT.